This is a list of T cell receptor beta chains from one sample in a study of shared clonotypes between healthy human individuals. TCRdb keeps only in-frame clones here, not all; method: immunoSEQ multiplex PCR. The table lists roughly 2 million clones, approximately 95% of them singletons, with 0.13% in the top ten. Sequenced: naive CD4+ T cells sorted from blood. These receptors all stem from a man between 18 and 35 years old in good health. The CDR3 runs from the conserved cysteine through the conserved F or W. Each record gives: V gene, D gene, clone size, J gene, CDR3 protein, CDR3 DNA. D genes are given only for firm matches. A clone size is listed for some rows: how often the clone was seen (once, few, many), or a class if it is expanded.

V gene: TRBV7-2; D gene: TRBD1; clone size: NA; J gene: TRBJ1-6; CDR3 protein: CASSLGQGVARQTPLHF; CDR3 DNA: TGTGCCAGCAGCTTAGGACAGGGGGTGGCAAGGCAGACACCCCTCCACTTT
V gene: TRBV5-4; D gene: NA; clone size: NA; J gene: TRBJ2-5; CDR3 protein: CASSLAGAGTETQYF; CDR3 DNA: TGTGCCAGCAGCCTGGCGGGGGCTGGTACAGAGACCCAGTACTTC
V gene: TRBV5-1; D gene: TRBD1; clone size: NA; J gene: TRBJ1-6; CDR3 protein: CASSFNQGGNSPLHF; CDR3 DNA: TGCGCCAGCAGCTTTAACCAGGGGGGCAATTCACCCCTCCACTTT
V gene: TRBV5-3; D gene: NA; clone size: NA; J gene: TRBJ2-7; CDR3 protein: CARSPPSRKSYEQYF; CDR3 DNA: TGTGCCAGAAGCCCCCCTAGCCGTAAGTCCTACGAGCAGTACTTC
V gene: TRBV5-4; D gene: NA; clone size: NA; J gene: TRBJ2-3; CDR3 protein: CASSASVGRDYRTDTQYF; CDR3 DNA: TGTGCCAGCAGCGCCTCGGTCGGGCGGGATTACCGCACAGATACGCAGTATTTT
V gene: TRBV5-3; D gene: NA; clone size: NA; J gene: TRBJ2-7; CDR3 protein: CARSRDSRQVISYCEQYF; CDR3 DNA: TGTGCCAGAAGCCGTGATTCTCGACAGGTTATATCCTATTGCGAGCAGTACTTC
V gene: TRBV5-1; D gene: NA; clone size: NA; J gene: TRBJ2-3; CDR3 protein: CASSPGAYITDTQYF; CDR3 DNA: TGCGCCAGCAGTCCGGGGGCCTATATCACAGATACGCAGTATTTT
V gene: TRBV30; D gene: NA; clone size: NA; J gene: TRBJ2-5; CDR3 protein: CAWSFEETQYF; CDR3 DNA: TGTGCCTGGAGCTTTGAAGAGACCCAGTACTTC
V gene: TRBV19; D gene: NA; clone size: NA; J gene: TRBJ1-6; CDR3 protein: CASSRTPQVDNSPLHF; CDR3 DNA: TGTGCCAGTAGCCGCACGCCACAGGTGGATAATTCACCCCTCCACTTT
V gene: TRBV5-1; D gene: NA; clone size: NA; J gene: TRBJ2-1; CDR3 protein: CASTPFGTGIPSFDEQFF; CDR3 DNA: TGCGCCAGCACCCCATTCGGCACCGGGATACCATCATTTGATGAGCAGTTCTTC
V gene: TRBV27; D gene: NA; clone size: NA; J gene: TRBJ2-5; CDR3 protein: CASSSRDGWRETQYF; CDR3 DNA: TGTGCCAGCAGTTCAAGGGACGGATGGCGAGAGACCCAGTACTTC
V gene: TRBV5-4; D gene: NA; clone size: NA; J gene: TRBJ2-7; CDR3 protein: CASSDPGSSYEQYF; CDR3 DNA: TGTGCCAGCAGCGATCCAGGGAGCTCCTACGAGCAGTACTTC
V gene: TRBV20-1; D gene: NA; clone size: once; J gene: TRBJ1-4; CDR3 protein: CSAKINEKLFF; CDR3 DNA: TGCAGTGCTAAGATTAATGAAAAACTGTTTTTT
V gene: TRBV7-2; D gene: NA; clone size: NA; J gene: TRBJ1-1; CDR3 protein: CASSLVGYSGTEAFF; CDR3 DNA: TGTGCCAGCAGCTTGGTGGGGTACTCGGGCACTGAAGCTTTCTTT
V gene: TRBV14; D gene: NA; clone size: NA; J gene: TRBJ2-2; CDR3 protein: CASSRGTGTGELFF; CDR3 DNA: TGTGCCAGCAGCCGAGGGACTGGCACCGGGGAGCTGTTTTTT
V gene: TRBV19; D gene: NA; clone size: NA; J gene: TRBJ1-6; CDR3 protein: CASSNGGSPLHF; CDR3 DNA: TGTGCCAGTAGTAATGGGGGGTCACCCCTCCACTTT
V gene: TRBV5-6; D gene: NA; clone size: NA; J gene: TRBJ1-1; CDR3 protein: CASSRTTGAVPEAFF; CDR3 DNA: TGTGCCAGCAGCCGTACGACAGGCGCAGTCCCTGAAGCTTTCTTT
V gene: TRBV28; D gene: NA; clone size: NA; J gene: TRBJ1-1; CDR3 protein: CASSLSRGVTEAFF; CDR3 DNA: TGTGCCAGCAGTTTATCCAGGGGTGTGACTGAAGCTTTCTTT
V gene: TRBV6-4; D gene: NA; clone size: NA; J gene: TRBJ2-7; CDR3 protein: CASSEEARDTDPYEQYF; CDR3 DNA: TGTGCCAGCAGTGAAGAGGCCCGGGACACCGATCCCTACGAGCAGTACTTC
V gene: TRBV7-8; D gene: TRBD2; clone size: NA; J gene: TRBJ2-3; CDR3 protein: CASSHGGAMVDTQYF; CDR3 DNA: TGTGCCAGCAGCCACGGGGGGGCAATGGTAGATACGCAGTATTTT
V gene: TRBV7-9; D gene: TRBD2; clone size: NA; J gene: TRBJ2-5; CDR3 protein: CASSLGASGRETQYF; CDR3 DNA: TGTGCCAGCAGCTTAGGGGCTAGCGGGAGGGAGACCCAGTACTTC
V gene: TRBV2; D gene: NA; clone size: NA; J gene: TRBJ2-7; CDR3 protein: CASSVEAGQAYEQYF; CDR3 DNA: TGTGCCAGCAGTGTCGAGGCGGGACAAGCCTACGAGCAGTACTTC
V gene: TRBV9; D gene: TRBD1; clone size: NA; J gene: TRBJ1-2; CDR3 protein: CASSVSTTGTAGGYTF; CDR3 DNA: TGTGCCAGCAGCGTATCGACCACCGGGACAGCAGGCGGCTACACCTTC
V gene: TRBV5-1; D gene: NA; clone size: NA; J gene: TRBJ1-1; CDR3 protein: CASSGAPNTEAFF; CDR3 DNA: TGCGCCAGCAGCGGGGCCCCTAACACTGAAGCTTTCTTT
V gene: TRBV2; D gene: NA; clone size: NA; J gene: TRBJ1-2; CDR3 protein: CASSEATQAFNYGYTF; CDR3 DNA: TGTGCCAGCAGTGAAGCGACGCAGGCTTTTAACTATGGCTACACCTTC
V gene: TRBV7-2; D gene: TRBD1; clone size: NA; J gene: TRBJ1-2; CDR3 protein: CASSLGTASSFGLYGYTF; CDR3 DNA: TGTGCCAGCAGCTTGGGGACAGCCAGTTCTTTCGGCCTCTATGGCTACACCTTC
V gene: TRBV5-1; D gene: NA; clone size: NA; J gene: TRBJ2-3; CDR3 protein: CASSGTYNTDTQYF; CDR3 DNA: TGCGCCAGCAGCGGGACTTATAACACAGATACGCAGTATTTT
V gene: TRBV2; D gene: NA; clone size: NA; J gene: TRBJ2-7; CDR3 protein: CASSAGGKAGYEQYF; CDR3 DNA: TGTGCCAGCAGTGCTGGCGGGAAGGCGGGCTACGAGCAGTACTTC
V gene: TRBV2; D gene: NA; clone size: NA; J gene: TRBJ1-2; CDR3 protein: CASRSEEGYTF; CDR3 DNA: TGTGCCAGCCGATCGGAGGAGGGCTACACCTTC
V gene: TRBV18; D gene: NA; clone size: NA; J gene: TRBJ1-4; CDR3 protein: CASSPRTREKLFF; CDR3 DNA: TGTGCCAGCTCACCACGGACAAGAGAAAAACTGTTTTTT
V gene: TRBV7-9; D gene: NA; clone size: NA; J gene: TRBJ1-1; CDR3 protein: CASGPQGNTEAFF; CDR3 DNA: TGTGCCAGCGGGCCCCAGGGGAACACTGAAGCTTTCTTT
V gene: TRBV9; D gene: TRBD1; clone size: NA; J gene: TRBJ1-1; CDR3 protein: CASSPQTGEVRTEAFF; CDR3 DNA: TGTGCCAGCAGCCCTCAAACAGGGGAAGTGCGGACTGAAGCTTTCTTT
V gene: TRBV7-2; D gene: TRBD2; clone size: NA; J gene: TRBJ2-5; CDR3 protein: CASSLTGLAETQYF; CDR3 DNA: TGTGCCAGCAGCTTAACCGGACTAGCTGAGACCCAGTACTTC
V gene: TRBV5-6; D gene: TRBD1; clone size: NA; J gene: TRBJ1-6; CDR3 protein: CASSLGGQYNSPLHF; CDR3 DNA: TGTGCCAGCAGCTTGGGGGGACAGTATAATTCACCCCTCCACTTT
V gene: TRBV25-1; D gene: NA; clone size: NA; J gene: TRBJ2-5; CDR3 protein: CASSERRVQETQYF; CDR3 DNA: TGTGCCAGCAGTGAACGGAGGGTACAAGAGACCCAGTACTTC
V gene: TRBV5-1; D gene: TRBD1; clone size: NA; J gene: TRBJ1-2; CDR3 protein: CASSSGQGLGYGYTF; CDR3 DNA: TGCGCCAGCAGCTCCGGACAGGGGTTAGGCTATGGCTACACCTTC
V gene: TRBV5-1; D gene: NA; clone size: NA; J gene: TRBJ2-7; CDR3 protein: CASSFGQLTSEQYF; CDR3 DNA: TGCGCCAGCAGCTTCGGTCAGCTTACTTCCGAGCAGTACTTC
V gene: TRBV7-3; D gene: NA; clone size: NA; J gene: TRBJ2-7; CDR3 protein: CASSPEQGSYEQYF; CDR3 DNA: TGTGCCAGCAGCCCGGAGCAGGGTAGCTACGAGCAGTACTTC
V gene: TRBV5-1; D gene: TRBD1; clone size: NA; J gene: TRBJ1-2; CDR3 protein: CASSLEPTGGISGYTF; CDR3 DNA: TGCGCCAGCAGCTTGGAACCGACAGGGGGAATTAGTGGCTACACCTTC
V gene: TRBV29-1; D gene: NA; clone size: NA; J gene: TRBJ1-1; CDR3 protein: CSVLGLMNTEAFF; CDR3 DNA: TGCAGCGTTCTAGGACTTATGAACACTGAAGCTTTCTTT
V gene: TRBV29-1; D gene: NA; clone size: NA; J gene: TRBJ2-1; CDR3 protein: CSGSSNEQFF; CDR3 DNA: TGCAGCGGCAGCTCTAATGAGCAGTTCTTC
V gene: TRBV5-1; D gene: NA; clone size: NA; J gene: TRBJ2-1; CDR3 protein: CASSQSGYYNEQFF; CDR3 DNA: TGCGCCAGCAGCCAGAGCGGATACTACAATGAGCAGTTCTTC
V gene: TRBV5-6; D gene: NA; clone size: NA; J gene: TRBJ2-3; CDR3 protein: CASSGVADTQYF; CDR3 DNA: TGTGCCAGCAGCGGGGTTGCAGATACGCAGTATTTT